Below are 17 T cell receptor beta chains sequenced from a single sample in a study of vaccination and CD4 T cells after COVID-19. The Oncomine TCR Beta short-read assay sequenced DNA from cultured CD4+ T cells. TCRdb re-called the PCR reads through MiXCR, storing one row per CDR3 protein. This sample has 20,000 to 25,000 distinct CDR3 sequences, with approximately 29% found just once. Their antigens remain unidentified. The time point denotes: late sampling 161 to 241 days after vaccination in a few convalescent patients. Sample treatment: roughly ten-day PBMC culture with coronavirus spike peptide pools or control peptides (ViraFEST assay). The source material was CD4+ T cells from blood, cultured in vitro, sampled about 7 months after SARS-CoV-2 vaccination. All receptors come from a human donor who had recovered from COVID-19.

This clonotype has just a few counts. The junction departs from the called germline gene at one end, perhaps through a read error. The chain couples TRBV7-7 to TRBJ2-1, with TRBD1 as a possible D gene (5 bases). This CDR3 is 16 amino acids long. Germline values: CDR1 SSHAT, CDR2 FNYEAQ (reference sequence). In DNA, the CDR3 is TGTGCTAGCAGCCTCCGCTGGGCAGGGTCCTACAATGAGCAGTTCTTC. Amino acid sequence: CASSLRWAGSYNEQFF.

The V call is TRBV7-9, the J call TRBJ2-1; no definite D call. V lost 4 bases and J lost 6, with 16 bases in between. The germline V gene has CDR1 SEHNR and CDR2 FQNEAQ (reference sequence). This CDR3 is built from 15 residues. The CDR3 spells CASSSLPVHVNEQFF. In DNA form, the CDR3 reads TGTGCCAGCAGCTCCCTACCCGTGCATGTCAATGAGCAGTTCTTC.

The gene calls are TRBV4-2 and TRBJ1-1; no clear D. V lost 0 bases and J 1 base, leaving 9 bases between the germline ends. Per the germline V gene, CDR1 is LGHNA and CDR2 is YNFKEQ. The CDR3 loop spans 15 amino acids. The CDR3 DNA sequence: TGTGCCAGCAGCCAAGAAGGCCTGCCGAACACTGAAGCTTTCTTT. It translates to CASSQEGLPNTEAFF.

The chain is built from TRBV7-6 and TRBJ2-5; no definite D call. The CDR3 spans 14 residues. CDR1 is SGHVS, CDR2 FNYEAQ, per germline. Trimming left V 2 bases short and J 0 bases short, with 7 bases between. This CDR3 reads CASSLRNNQETQYF. The CDR3 coding sequence is TGTGCCAGCAGCTTACGGAATAACCAAGAGACCCAGTACTTC.

Only a few counts were recorded for this clonotype. The V and J genes are TRBV21-1 and TRBJ2-7; the table calls TRBD1, which could not be checked here. TRBV21-1 is a documented pseudogene. The CDR3 has 13 residues. In nucleotides, the CDR3 is TGTGCCAGCAGGACAGAGACAACCTACGAGCAGTACTTC. Its protein is CASRTETTYEQYF.

This sequence joins TRBV29-1 and TRBJ2-5; D uncertain. The germline V and J ends were trimmed by 1 base and 2 bases, with 17 bases remaining between them. CDR1 and CDR2 (germline): SQVTM, ANQGSEA. The CDR3 runs 16 residues. CDR3 DNA sequence: TGCAGCGTTGAAGTAGGAGTCGTGCGAACTCAAGAGACCCAGTACTTC. Protein product: CSVEVGVVRTQETQYF.

The chain joins TRBV11-3 to TRBJ2-3; D may be TRBD1 or TRBD2 (5 bases each). With 8 bases removed from V and 4 bases from J, the gap between germline ends came to 22 bases. In germline, CDR1 is SGHNT, CDR2 YENEEA. The CDR3 loop spans 16 amino acids. CDR3 in DNA: TGTGCCAGCGGACATTTGGGCGCGGGCTGGGCAGATACGCAGTATTTT. It translates to CASGHLGAGWADTQYF.

The rearrangement joins TRBV28 to TRBJ2-1, with D possibly TRBD1 on 5 matching bases. Germline V gives CDR1 MDHEN, CDR2 SYDVKM. Trimming removed 6 bases from V and 3 bases from J, with 18 bases in between. The CDR3 covers 16 residues. In DNA, the CDR3 is TGTGCCAGCAGCCCACGTGGGGCTTTAGGCTACAATGAGCAGTTCTTC. Its translation: CASSPRGALGYNEQFF.

The rearrangement links TRBV7-9 to TRBJ2-7; 9 bases match TRBD1. The V gene end was trimmed by 4 bases and the J gene end by 5 bases; junction bases not matched to a gene: 6. This CDR3 contains 14 residues. Germline V CDR1 and CDR2: SEHNR, FQNEAQ (reference sequence). The CDR3 loop reads CASSSQTGGNEQYF. Written as DNA, the CDR3 is TGTGCCAGCAGCTCACAGACAGGGGGGAACGAGCAGTACTTC.

The V and J genes are TRBV20-1 and TRBJ2-3; D not resolved. CDR1 and CDR2 from the germline V gene are DFQATT and SNEGSKA (reference sequence). V was shortened by 5 bases and J by 2 bases, with 14 bases between the two germline ends. The CDR3 sequence is 14 residues long. The CDR3 sequence is CSAPDRFLTDTQYF. The CDR3 DNA reads TGCAGTGCTCCTGACCGATTCCTCACAGATACGCAGTATTTT.

The CDR3 protein is CTSSRLIEGWPKQYF. The CDR3 bases are TGCACCAGCAGCCGCCTTATCGAGGGCTGGCCCAAGCAGTACTTC. The chain joins TRBV1 to TRBJ2-7; the D call TRBD2 from the table was never checked on the DNA. TRBV1 is classified as a pseudogene. This CDR3 region has 15 residues.

This clonotype has just a few counts. CDR3 protein: CASSQGPGQETQYF. For the CDR3, the DNA is TGTGCCAGCAGCCAAGGGCCGGGGCAAGAGACCCAGTACTTC. This rearrangement joins TRBV7-3 to TRBJ2-5, with D perhaps matching TRBD2 (5 bases). The V gene's germline CDR1 is SGHTA and CDR2 FQGTGA. This CDR3 has 14 residues. Trimming took 5 bases from V and 2 from J, leaving 12 bases between them.

The V gene is TRBV6-1, the J gene TRBJ2-7; D remains ambiguous. Germline V gene sequence: CDR1 MNHNS, CDR2 SASEGT. This CDR3 is 14 amino acids long. V lost 7 bases to trimming and J lost 2 bases, with 15 bases between them. CDR3 region: CASMPGDWAYEQYF. The DNA of the CDR3 is TGTGCCAGCATGCCTGGGGATTGGGCCTACGAGCAGTACTTC.

The chain uses TRBV20-1 and TRBJ1-2; weak D call: TRBD1 (5 bases). Per the germline V gene, CDR1 is DFQATT and CDR2 is SNEGSKA (reference sequence). The CDR3 is made up of 14 amino acids. V was trimmed by 5 bases and J by 1 base, leaving 14 bases between them. As DNA, the CDR3 is TGCAGTGCTCGCCGTTGGGGCGGTAACTATGGCTACACCTTC. Its protein is CSARRWGGNYGYTF.

The J gene is TRBJ2-5, the V gene TRBV11-2; D gene ambiguous. V was clipped by 0 bases and J by 7 bases, with 12 bases between them. Looked up from germline, CDR1 is SGHAT and CDR2 is FQNNGV. CDR3 length equals 14 residues. CDR3 sequence: CASSLEVGWGTQYF. The DNA for the CDR3 is TGTGCCAGCAGCTTAGAGGTGGGCTGGGGGACCCAGTACTTC.

This clonotype was observed a handful of times. The CDR3 DNA follows: TGTGCCAGCAGGCAGAGGGGCTCGACAGCGGCCCAGGAGACCCAGTACTTC. It specifies CASRQRGSTAAQETQYF. The chain has TRBV27 and TRBJ2-5; D possibly matches TRBD1 or TRBD2 (5 bases each). V was trimmed by 6 bases and J by 5 bases, leaving 25 bases between them. Germline V CDR1 and CDR2: MNHEY, SMNVEV (reference sequence). This CDR3 spans 17 amino acids.

V is TRBV19 and J is TRBJ2-7; D is perhaps TRBD2 (5 bases). Germline lookup yields CDR1 LNHDA and CDR2 SQIVND (reference sequence). This CDR3 is 15 amino acids long. Between the trimmed V and J ends, which lost 1 base and 3 bases, there was a span of 13 bases. CDR3 loop: CASSIGGSVYYEQYF. The CDR3 bases are TGTGCCAGTAGTATAGGTGGTAGCGTGTACTACGAGCAGTACTTC.